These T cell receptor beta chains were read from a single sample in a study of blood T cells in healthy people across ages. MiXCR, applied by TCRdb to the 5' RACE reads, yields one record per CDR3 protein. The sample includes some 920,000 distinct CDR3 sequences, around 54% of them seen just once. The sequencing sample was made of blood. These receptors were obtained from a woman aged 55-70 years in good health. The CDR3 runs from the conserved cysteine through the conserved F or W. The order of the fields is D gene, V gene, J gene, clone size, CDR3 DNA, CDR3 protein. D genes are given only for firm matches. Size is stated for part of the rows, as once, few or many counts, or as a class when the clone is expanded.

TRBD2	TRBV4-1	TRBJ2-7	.	TGCGCCAGCAGAAAATTCTTAGCGGGAGACTCCTACGAGCAGTACTTC	CASRKFLAGDSYEQYF
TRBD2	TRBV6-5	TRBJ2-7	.	TGTGCCAGCAGTTACTCTGCGGGGGACGGCTCCTACGAGCAGTACTTC	CASSYSAGDGSYEQYF
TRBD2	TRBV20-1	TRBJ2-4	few	TGCAGTGCTAGAGATCAGTCGTCTAGCGGGTATAGGGGAAACATTCAGTACTTC	CSARDQSSSGYRGNIQYF
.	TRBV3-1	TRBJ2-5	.	TGTGCCAGCACCTCGCTAAAGGGGCAAGAGACCCAGTACTTC	CASTSLKGQETQYF
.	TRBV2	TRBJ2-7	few	TGTGCCAGTAAAGCGGTGGTGGAGGGTTACGAGCAGTACTTC	CASKAVVEGYEQYF
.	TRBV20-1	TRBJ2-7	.	TGCAGTGCTGTAGAAAGTCTAGTCACAAGCTCCTACAATGAGCAGTACTTC	CSAVESLVTSSYNEQYF
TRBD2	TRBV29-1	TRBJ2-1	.	TGCAGCGGCCGAATCCTAGCGGGAGTCAATGAGCAGTTCTTC	CSGRILAGVNEQFF
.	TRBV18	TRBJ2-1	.	TGTGCCAGCTCACCACTCGACAGCCATGAGCAGTTCTTC	CASSPLDSHEQFF
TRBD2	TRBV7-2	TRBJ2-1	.	TGTGCCAGCAGCTTTGGGCGGGGGGGGTACAATGAGCAGTTCTTC	CASSFGRGGYNEQFF
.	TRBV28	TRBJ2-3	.	TGTGCCAGCCAAACGGGGGAGGTAACAGATACGCAGTATTTT	CASQTGEVTDTQYF
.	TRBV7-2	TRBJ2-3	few	TGTGCCAGCAGCTTCGGGCAGGGTATGGATACGCAGTATTTT	CASSFGQGMDTQYF
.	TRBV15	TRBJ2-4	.	TGTGCCACCAGCAGAGATTTGGCAAACATTCAGTACTTC	CATSRDLANIQYF
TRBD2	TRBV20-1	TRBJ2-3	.	TGCAGTGCTAACTTAGCGGGAGGAAGAGATACGCAGTATTTT	CSANLAGGRDTQYF
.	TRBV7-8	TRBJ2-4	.	TGTGCCAGCAGCGAGGAACCGTATAGGAGAGACATTCAGTACTTC	CASSEEPYRRDIQYF
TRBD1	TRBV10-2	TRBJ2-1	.	TGCGCCAGCAGTCTTAGGACAGGGGCCGATGAGCAGTTCTTC	CASSLRTGADEQFF
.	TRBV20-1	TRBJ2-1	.	TGCAGTACCTGGAGGGATAGCTTACGAGGGGTCTACAATGAGCAGTTCTTC	CSTWRDSLRGVYNEQFF
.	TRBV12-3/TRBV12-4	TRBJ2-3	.	TGTGCCAGCAGCAGGACAGCTAGCACAGATACGCAGTATTTT	CASSRTASTDTQYF
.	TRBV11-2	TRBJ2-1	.	TGTGCCAGCAGCTTAAGTTACAACTACAATGAGCAGTTCTTC	CASSLSYNYNEQFF
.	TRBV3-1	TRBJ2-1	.	TGTGCCAGCAGCCAAGCGATCATTATTGATGAGCAGTTCTTC	CASSQAIIIDEQFF
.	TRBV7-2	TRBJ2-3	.	TGTGCCAGCAGCTTGTTGTTTGGGGGTACGCAGTATTTT	CASSLLFGGTQYF
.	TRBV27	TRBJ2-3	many	TGTGCCAGCAGGGGACCGGGAGATACGCAGTATTTT	CASRGPGDTQYF
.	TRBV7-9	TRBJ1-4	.	TGTGCCAGCAGCTTGAGCGTCCCTACGGAAAAACTGTTTTTT	CASSLSVPTEKLFF
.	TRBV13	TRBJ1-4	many	TGTGCCAGCAGCTTTCGGACAACCGGAAAACTGTTTTTT	CASSFRTTGKLFF
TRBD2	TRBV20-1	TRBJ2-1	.	TGCAGTGCACCTACTAGCGGGTACTACAATGAGCAGTTCTTC	CSAPTSGYYNEQFF
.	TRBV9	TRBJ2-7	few	TGTGCCAGCAGCCCCCGGGACCCTCCTTCCCACGAGCAGTACTTC	CASSPRDPPSHEQYF
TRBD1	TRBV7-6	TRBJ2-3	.	TGTGCCAGCAGCTCTCGACAGGGGGCAAGCACAGATACGCAGTATTTT	CASSSRQGASTDTQYF
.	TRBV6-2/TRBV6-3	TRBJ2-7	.	TGTGCCAGCAGTTCCGCGAGAACAAACACGGACAGAACCTACGAGCAGTACTTC	CASSSARTNTDRTYEQYF
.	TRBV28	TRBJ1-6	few	TGTGCCACGGAAGACCGCCCCTATAATTCACCCCTCCACTTT	CATEDRPYNSPLHF
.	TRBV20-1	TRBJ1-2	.	TGCAGTGCTAGTGACCCAGATTCTAACTATGGCTACACCTTC	CSASDPDSNYGYTF
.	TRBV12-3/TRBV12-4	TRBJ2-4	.	TGTGCCAGCAGTCTGGGTGAGATGCGCATTCAGTACTTC	CASSLGEMRIQYF
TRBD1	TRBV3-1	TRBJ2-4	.	TGTGCCAGCAGCCAACTCCTCAACCGGGACAGAGAAAACATTCAGTACTTC	CASSQLLNRDRENIQYF
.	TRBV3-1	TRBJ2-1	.	TGTGCCAGCAGCCAAGCCCCGAGCAGGGCTCGTGGTGAGCAGTTCTTC	CASSQAPSRARGEQFF
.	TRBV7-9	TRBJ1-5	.	TGTGCCAGCAGCTTAGTAGAACAAGGCAATCAGCCCCAGCATTTT	CASSLVEQGNQPQHF
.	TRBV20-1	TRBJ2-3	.	TGCAGTGTCATAGCTTTCACAGATACGCAGTATTTT	CSVIAFTDTQYF
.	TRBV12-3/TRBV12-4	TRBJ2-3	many	TGTGCCAGCAGTTTCACGGGACCGGATACGCAGTATTTT	CASSFTGPDTQYF
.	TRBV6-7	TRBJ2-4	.	TGTGCCAGCAGTAAGGCTACCATAGCCAAAAACATTCAGTACTTC	CASSKATIAKNIQYF
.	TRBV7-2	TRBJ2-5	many	TGTGCCAGCTCACCGCACCAAGAGACCCAGTACTTC	CASSPHQETQYF
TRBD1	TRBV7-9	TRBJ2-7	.	TGTGCCAGCAGCCCCCGGACAGGGGACATGGGGTACGAGCAGTACTTC	CASSPRTGDMGYEQYF
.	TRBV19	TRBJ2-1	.	TGTGCCAGTAGTATTTGGCGGGGCTCCTACAATGAGCAGTTCTTC	CASSIWRGSYNEQFF
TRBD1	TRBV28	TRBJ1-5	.	TGTGCCAGCCCGACAGGGGGCCAGCCCCAGCATTTT	CASPTGGQPQHF
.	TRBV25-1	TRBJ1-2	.	TGTGCCAGCAGGGACATTAGCGGGTCTTATGGCTACACCTTC	CASRDISGSYGYTF
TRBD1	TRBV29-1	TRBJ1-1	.	TGCAGCGTTGCAGTGGGGACAGGGGGCACTGAAGCTTTCTTT	CSVAVGTGGTEAFF
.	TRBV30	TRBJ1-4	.	TGTGCCTGGAGTGTACAATCTAATGAAAAACTGTTTTTT	CAWSVQSNEKLFF
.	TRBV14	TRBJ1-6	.	TGTGCCAGCAGGGTCGGGTATCGTGGCTCACCCCTCCACTTT	CASRVGYRGSPLHF
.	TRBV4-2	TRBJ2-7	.	TGTGCCAGCAGCGCCTACCAAGTCTCCTACAATGAGCAGTACTTC	CASSAYQVSYNEQYF
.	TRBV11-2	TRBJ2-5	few	TGTGCCAGCACCTTCCGCGCAGGGCGGGAACTCCAAGAGACCCAGTACTTC	CASTFRAGRELQETQYF
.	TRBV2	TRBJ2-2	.	TGTGCCAGCACCATGACTCCCCTCGTAGGAACCGGGGAGCTGTTTTTT	CASTMTPLVGTGELFF
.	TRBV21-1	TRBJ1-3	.	TGTGCCAGCAGCACACCCTACAGGGGTGGAAACACCATATATTTT	CASSTPYRGGNTIYF
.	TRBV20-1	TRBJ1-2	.	TGCAGTGCTGGGGAATACAGGAACTATGGCTACACCTTC	CSAGEYRNYGYTF
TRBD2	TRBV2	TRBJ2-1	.	TGTGCCAGCTCTGGGACTATTCGCTATGAGCAGTTCTTC	CASSGTIRYEQFF
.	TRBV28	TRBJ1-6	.	TGTGCCAGCAGACCTAGACAGACCTATAATTCACCCCTCCACTTT	CASRPRQTYNSPLHF
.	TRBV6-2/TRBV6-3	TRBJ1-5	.	TGTGCCAGCAGTTACCGGGCAGGGAGTATGGACAATCAGCCCCAGCATTTT	CASSYRAGSMDNQPQHF
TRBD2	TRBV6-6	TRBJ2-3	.	TGTGCCAGCAGCACCGGCGTGGCGGGAGCAGATACGCAGTATTTT	CASSTGVAGADTQYF
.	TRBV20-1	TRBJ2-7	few	TGCAGTGCAGAGGACAGCAACACCTACGAGCAGTACTTC	CSAEDSNTYEQYF
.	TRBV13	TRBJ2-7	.	TGTGCCGGCAGCGCTGGGCCAGGCGGGTACGAGCAGTACTTC	CAGSAGPGGYEQYF
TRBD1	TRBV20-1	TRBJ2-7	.	TGCAGTGCTAAAGACAGGGGGCGCGTTCTATTCTACGAGCAGTACTTC	CSAKDRGRVLFYEQYF
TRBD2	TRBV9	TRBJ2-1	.	TGTGCCAGCAGCGTAGTTGCGGGAGGCAATGAGCAGTTCTTC	CASSVVAGGNEQFF
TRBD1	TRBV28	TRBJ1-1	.	TGTGCCAGCAGCAGAGGGGGCGTTGGCACTGAAGCTTTCTTT	CASSRGGVGTEAFF
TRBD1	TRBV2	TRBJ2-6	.	TGTGCCAGCAGTGGTTCCGGGACAGGAAGCTCTGGGGCCAACGTCCCGACTTTC	CASSGSGTGSSGANVPTF